This TCR beta chain was sequenced in a study of blood T cell repertoires in COVID-19. Participants came from some 26 US areas, aged about 18 to 95 years. This clone was seen once. The V and J ends lost 5 bases and 3 bases, in that order; junction bases with no gene match: 3. Germline V gives CDR1 KGHDR, CDR2 SFDVKD. The CDR3 covers 13 residues. Libraries were prepared by immunoSEQ multiplex PCR; TCRdb keeps only in-frame clonotypes and omits some of them. The sample shows fewer than 400,000 clones, over 85% of them seen only once. The sample taken for sequencing was PBMCs or T cells enriched from blood (not recorded which). This chain uses TRBV24-1 with TRBJ2-7; 7 bases map to TRBD1. This clonotype originated in a woman aged 30 to 39 who had recovered from COVID-19. The CDR3 DNA sequence: TGTGCCACCAGTGGGCAGGGGGACTACGAGCAGTACTTC. This sequence encodes CATSGQGDYEQYF.